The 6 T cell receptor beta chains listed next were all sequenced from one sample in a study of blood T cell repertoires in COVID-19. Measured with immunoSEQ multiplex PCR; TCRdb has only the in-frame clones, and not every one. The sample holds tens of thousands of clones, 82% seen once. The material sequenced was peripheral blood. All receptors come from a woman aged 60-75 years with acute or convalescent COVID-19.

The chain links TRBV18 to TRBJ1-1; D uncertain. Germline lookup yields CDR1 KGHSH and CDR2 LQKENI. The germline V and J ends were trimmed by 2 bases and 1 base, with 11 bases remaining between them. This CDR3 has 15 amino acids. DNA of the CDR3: TGTGCCAGCTCACCAGGAGGGTGGAAGAACACTGAAGCTTTCTTT. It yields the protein CASSPGGWKNTEAFF.

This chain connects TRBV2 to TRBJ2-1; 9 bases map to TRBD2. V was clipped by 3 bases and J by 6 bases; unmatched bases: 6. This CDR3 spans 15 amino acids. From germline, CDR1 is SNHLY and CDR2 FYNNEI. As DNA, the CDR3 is TGTGCCAGCAGTGATAGTGCGGGGGGGCTCAATGAGCAGTTCTTC. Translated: CASSDSAGGLNEQFF. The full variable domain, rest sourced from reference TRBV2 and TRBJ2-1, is EPEVTQTPSHQVTQMGQEVILRCVPISNHLYFYWYRQILGQKVEFLVSFYNNEISEKSEIFDDQFSVERPDGSNFTLKIRSTKLEDSAMYFCASSDSAGGLNEQFFGPGTRLTVL.

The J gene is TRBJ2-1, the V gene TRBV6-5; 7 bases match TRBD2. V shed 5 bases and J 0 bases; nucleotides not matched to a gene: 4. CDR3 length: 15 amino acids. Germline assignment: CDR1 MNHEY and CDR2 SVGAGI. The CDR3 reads CASSRGGSSYNEQFF. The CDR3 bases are TGTGCCAGCAGTCGGGGCGGGAGCTCCTACAATGAGCAGTTCTTC.

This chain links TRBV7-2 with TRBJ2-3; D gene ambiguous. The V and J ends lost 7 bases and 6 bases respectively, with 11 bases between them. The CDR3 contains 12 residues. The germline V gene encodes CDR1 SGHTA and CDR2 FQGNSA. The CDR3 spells CASTPLWDTQYF. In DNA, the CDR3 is TGTGCCAGCACCCCACTCTGGGATACGCAGTATTTT.

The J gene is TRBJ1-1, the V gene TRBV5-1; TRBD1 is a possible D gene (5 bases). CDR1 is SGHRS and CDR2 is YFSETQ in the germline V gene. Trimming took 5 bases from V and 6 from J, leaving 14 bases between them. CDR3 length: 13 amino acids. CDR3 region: CASREGAAPEAFF. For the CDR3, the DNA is TGCGCCAGCAGAGAAGGGGCTGCCCCTGAAGCTTTCTTT.

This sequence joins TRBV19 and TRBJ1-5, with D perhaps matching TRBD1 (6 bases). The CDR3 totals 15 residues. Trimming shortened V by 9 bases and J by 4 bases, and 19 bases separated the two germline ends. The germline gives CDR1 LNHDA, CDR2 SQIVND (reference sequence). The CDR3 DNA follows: TGTGCCAGCGGGCCGAAGGACAGAAAGAATCAGCCCCAGCATTTT. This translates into CASGPKDRKNQPQHF.